A selection of T cell receptor beta chains follows, all from one sample in a study of T cells in tumors after PD-1 blockade. Assay used: immunoSEQ multiplex PCR; TCRdb lists only in-frame clones, some missing. The table has nearly 25,000 clones, about 82% seen once. Sequenced material: PBMCs, taken after anti-PD-1 treatment. All receptors derive from a human donor with basal cell carcinoma. Each CDR3 is given with its conserved first and last residue. D genes are given only for firm matches. The size of a clone is reported for some rows only, either as once, few or many, or as a class for expanded clones.

V,D,size,J,DNA,CDR3
TRBV30,TRBD2,-,TRBJ2-3,TGTGCCTGGAGTGTAGCGGGGGGGCTAAATACGCAGTATTTT,CAWSVAGGLNTQYF
TRBV5-1,-,once,TRBJ2-2,TGCGCCAGCTACAAGGGAACGAACACCGGGGAGCTGTTTTTT,CASYKGTNTGELFF
TRBV5-4,-,few,TRBJ1-2,TGTGCCAGCAGCTGGGAAGGGGCAGTAGGCTACACCTTC,CASSWEGAVGYTF
TRBV27,-,-,TRBJ1-5,TGTGCCACCCGGAGGGGGGGGAGCAATCAGCCCCAGCATTTT,CATRRGGSNQPQHF
TRBV5-6,TRBD2,-,TRBJ2-3,TGTGCCAGCAGCTTCATACTAGCGGGGAGCACAGATACGCAGTATTTT,CASSFILAGSTDTQYF
TRBV2,-,-,TRBJ1-6,TGTGCCAGCAGTGAAGCGGTCAATTCACCCCTCCACTTT,CASSEAVNSPLHF
TRBV3-1/TRBV3-2,-,-,TRBJ1-6,TGTGCCAGCAGCTTCATACATCATAATTCACCCCTCCACTTT,CASSFIHHNSPLHF
TRBV30,-,-,TRBJ2-7,TGTGCCTGGAGTGTCAGCTCCTACGAGCAGTACTTC,CAWSVSSYEQYF
TRBV10-2,TRBD1,-,TRBJ1-5,TGCGCCACCCGGGACAGCCGCAATCAGCCCCAGCATTTT,CATRDSRNQPQHF
TRBV6-5,TRBD1,-,TRBJ2-5,TGTGCCAGCAGTTCACCGGGACAGGGCAAGAGAACCCAGTACTTC,CASSSPGQGKRTQYF
TRBV30,TRBD1,-,TRBJ2-7,TGTGCCTGGACCTACAGGGGCGAGCAGTACTTC,CAWTYRGEQYF
TRBV13,-,-,TRBJ1-1,TGTGCCAGCAGGCGACAGGCTGAAGCTTTCTTT,CASRRQAEAFF
TRBV19,TRBD1,-,TRBJ1-2,TGTGCCAGTAGTACCTACGACAGGGAAGATGGCTACACCTTC,CASSTYDREDGYTF
TRBV9,TRBD2,once,TRBJ2-1,TGTGCCAGCAGCGTAGGCCCTAGCGGGGGTTACAATGAGCAGTTCTTC,CASSVGPSGGYNEQFF
TRBV27,-,-,TRBJ2-2,TGTGCCAGCAGTTTCGGGACGTTGACCGGGGAGCTGTTTTTT,CASSFGTLTGELFF
TRBV19,-,-,TRBJ2-1,TGTGCCAGTAGTCCCCGGACAGCTTTCTCCTACAATGAGCAGTTCTTC,CASSPRTAFSYNEQFF
TRBV21-1,-,-,TRBJ1-1,TGTGCCAGCAGGGTCCCGCCCCCGGGAACTGAAGCTTTCTTT,CASRVPPPGTEAFF
TRBV29-1,TRBD2,-,TRBJ2-2,TGCAGCGGGGCGGCTAGCGGGGGGGCAAGGGGTACCGGGGAGCTGTTTTTT,CSGAASGGARGTGELFF
TRBV4-1,-,-,TRBJ1-1,TGCGCCAGCAGCCAGACAGGAAACACTGAAGCTTTCTTT,CASSQTGNTEAFF
TRBV5-1,-,once,TRBJ2-2,TGCGCCAGCAGCTTGGACCAGGGTTTTTCCGGGGAGCTGTTTTTT,CASSLDQGFSGELFF
TRBV7-6,-,-,TRBJ1-1,TGTGCCAGCAGCTTAGCCCAGGGCATGAACACTGAAGCTTTCTTT,CASSLAQGMNTEAFF
TRBV10-2,-,-,TRBJ2-1,TGCGCCAGCAGTGGAAACGGGGGAGTTAGTGAGCAGTTCTTC,CASSGNGGVSEQFF
TRBV15,-,-,TRBJ2-7,TGTGCCACCAGCAGAGGGATGGGGGGCGAGCAGTACTTC,CATSRGMGGEQYF
TRBV9,-,-,TRBJ1-5,TGTGCCAGCAGCGACGATCCGAGCCAGGGAGGCAATCAGCCCCAGCATTTT,CASSDDPSQGGNQPQHF
TRBV5-8,-,-,TRBJ1-4,TGTGCCAGCAGCTTCGGGACAACTAATGAAAAACTGTTTTTT,CASSFGTTNEKLFF
TRBV7-3,-,-,TRBJ1-1,TGTGCCAGCAGCATCGACGGGGTCCACACTGAAGCTTTCTTT,CASSIDGVHTEAFF
TRBV30,-,-,TRBJ1-2,TGTGCCTGGAGTGCGGGACGGATCTATGGCTACACCTTC,CAWSAGRIYGYTF
TRBV30,TRBD1,-,TRBJ2-6,TGTGCCTGTTCGGGACAGGGGGTCTCTGGGGCCAACGTCCTGACTTTC,CACSGQGVSGANVLTF
TRBV4-1,-,-,TRBJ1-3,TGCGCCAGCAGCCAGCCGAGGCGGGGGGACACCATATATTTT,CASSQPRRGDTIYF
TRBV6-5,TRBD1,-,TRBJ1-1,TGTGCCAGCGTAGACAGGGGGCGAACAACTGAAGCTTTCTTT,CASVDRGRTTEAFF
TRBV6-6,-,-,TRBJ1-5,TGTGCCACCCTCCTTAGTGGGTTTCAGCCCCAGCATTTT,CATLLSGFQPQHF
TRBV29-1,TRBD2,-,TRBJ2-1,TGCACCGTCGTCCAGCGGGGGCCCGGGATTGCCGTCTCCTACAATGAGCAGTTCTTC,CTVVQRGPGIAVSYNEQFF
TRBV5-1,-,-,TRBJ2-2,TGCGCCAGCAGCTCGGACGGAACGAACACCGGGGAGCTGTTTTTT,CASSSDGTNTGELFF
TRBV2,TRBD1,-,TRBJ2-5,TGTGCCAGCAGTGGGGACAGAGCCCTTGGGGAGACCCAGTACTTC,CASSGDRALGETQYF